This T cell receptor beta chain was captured by sequencing in a study of blood T cell repertoires in COVID-19. TCRdb's table, derived via immunoSEQ multiplex PCR, lists solely in-frame clones and lacks some. The table records about 180,000 clones, about 87% of them present only once. V was pared by 4 bases and J by 6 bases, with 13 bases between. Germline CDR1 and CDR2: LGHDT and YNNKEL (reference sequence). The CDR3 is 14 amino acids. The chain combines TRBV3-1 (or the pseudogene TRBV3-2) with TRBJ2-1; D remains ambiguous. The sequenced sample consisted of peripheral blood. This TCR was recovered from a woman under 40 with acute or convalescent COVID-19. The CDR3 bases are TGTGCCAGCAGCCTCAGGTACTCCGGCAATGAGCAGTTCTTC. Residues: CASSLRYSGNEQFF.